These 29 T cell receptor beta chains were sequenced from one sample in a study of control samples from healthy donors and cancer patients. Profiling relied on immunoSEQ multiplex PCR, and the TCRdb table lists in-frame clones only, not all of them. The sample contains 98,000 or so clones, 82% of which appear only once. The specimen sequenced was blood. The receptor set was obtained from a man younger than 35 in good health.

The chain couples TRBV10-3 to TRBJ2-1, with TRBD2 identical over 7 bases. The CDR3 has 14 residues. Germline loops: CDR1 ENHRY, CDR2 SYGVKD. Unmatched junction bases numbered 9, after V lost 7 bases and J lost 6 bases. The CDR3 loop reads CAINGASGGNEQFF. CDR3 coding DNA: TGTGCCATCAACGGAGCTAGCGGAGGCAATGAGCAGTTCTTC.

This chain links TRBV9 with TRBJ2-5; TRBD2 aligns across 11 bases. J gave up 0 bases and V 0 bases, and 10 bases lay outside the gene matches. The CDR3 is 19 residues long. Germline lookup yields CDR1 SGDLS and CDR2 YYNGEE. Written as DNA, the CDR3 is TGTGCCAGCAGCGTAGATTGGGGGGGGACTAGCGGCCACCAAGAGACCCAGTACTTC. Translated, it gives CASSVDWGGTSGHQETQYF.

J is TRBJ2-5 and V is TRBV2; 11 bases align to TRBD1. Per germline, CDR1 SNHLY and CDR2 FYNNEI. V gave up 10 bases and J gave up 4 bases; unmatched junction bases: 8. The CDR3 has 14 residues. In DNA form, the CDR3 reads TGTGCCACAGACCGGGACAGGGGGGGAGAGACCCAGTACTTC. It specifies CATDRDRGGETQYF.

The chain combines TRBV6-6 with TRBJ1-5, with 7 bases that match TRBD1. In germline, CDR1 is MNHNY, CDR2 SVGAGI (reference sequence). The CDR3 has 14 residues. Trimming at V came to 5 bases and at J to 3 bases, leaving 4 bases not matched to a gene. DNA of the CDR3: TGTGCCAGCAGTAAAGGGACAGACAATCAGCCCCAGCATTTT. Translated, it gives CASSKGTDNQPQHF.

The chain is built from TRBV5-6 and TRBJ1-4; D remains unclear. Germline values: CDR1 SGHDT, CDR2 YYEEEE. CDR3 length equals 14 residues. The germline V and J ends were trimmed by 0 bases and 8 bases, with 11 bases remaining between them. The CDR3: CASSLANPREKLFF. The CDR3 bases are TGTGCCAGCAGCTTGGCCAATCCGAGGGAAAAACTGTTTTTT.

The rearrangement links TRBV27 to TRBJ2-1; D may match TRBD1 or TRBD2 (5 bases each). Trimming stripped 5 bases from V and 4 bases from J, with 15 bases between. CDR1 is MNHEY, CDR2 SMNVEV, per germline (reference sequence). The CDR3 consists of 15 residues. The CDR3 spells CASSPSGPPYNEQFF. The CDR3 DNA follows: TGTGCCAGCAGTCCTTCGGGACCGCCGTACAATGAGCAGTTCTTC.

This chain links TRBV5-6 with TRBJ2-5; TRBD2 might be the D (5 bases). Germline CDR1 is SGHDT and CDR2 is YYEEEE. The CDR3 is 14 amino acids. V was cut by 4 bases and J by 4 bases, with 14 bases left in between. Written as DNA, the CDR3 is TGTGCCAGCAGCAGCCTCGGGGAACGAGAGACCCAGTACTTC. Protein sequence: CASSSLGERETQYF.

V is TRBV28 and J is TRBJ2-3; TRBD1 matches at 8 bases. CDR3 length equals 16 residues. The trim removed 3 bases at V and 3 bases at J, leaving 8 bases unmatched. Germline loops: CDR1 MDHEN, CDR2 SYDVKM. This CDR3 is CASSFNRGKGTDTQYF. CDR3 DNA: TGTGCCAGCAGTTTCAACAGGGGGAAAGGAACAGATACGCAGTATTTT. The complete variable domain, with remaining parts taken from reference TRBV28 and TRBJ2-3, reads DVKVTQSSRYLVKRTGEKVFLECVQDMDHENMFWYRQDPGLGLRLIYFSYDVKMKEKGDIPEGYSVSREKKERFSLILESASTNQTSMYLCASSFNRGKGTDTQYFGPGTRLTVL.

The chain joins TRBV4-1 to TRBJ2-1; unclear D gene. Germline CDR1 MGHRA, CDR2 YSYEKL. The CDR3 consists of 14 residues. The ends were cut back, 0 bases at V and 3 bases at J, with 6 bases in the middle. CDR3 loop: CASSQETFYNEQFF. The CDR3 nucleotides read TGCGCCAGCAGCCAAGAGACGTTCTACAATGAGCAGTTCTTC.

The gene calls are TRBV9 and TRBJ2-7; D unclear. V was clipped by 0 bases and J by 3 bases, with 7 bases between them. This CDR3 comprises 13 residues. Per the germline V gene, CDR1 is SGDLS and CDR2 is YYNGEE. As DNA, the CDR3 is TGTGCCAGCAGCGTAGCTCCTAACTACGAGCAGTACTTC. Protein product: CASSVAPNYEQYF.

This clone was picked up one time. CDR3 DNA sequence: TGTGCCAGCAGCTCTGGGGAGACCCAGTACTTC. Encoded protein: CASSSGETQYF. V usage is TRBV2 and J usage is TRBJ2-5; D remains ambiguous. There are 11 residues in the CDR3. The germline V and J ends were trimmed by 6 bases and 5 bases, with 7 bases remaining between them. Germline V gene lookup returns CDR1 SNHLY and CDR2 FYNNEI.

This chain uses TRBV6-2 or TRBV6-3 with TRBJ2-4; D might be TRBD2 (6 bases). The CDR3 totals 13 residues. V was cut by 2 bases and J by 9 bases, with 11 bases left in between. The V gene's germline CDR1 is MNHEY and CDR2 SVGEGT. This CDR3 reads CASSYGGRSIQYF. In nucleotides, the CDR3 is TGTGCCAGCAGTTACGGGGGGAGAAGCATTCAGTACTTC.

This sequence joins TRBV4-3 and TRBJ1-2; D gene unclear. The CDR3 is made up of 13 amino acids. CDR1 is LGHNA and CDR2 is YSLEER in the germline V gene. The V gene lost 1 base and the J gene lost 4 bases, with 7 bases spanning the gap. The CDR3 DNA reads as TGCGCCAGCAGCCAAGCGGAAGGCTATGGCTACACCTTC. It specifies CASSQAEGYGYTF.

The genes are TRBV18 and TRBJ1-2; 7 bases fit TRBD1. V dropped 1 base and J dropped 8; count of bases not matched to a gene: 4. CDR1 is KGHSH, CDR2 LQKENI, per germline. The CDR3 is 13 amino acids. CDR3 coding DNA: TGTGCCAGCTCACCACAGGGGGCCGTCGGCTACACCTTC. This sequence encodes CASSPQGAVGYTF.

Written as DNA, the CDR3 is TGTGCCAGCAGCCAAGATAAACGGGTAAGAGTAGGGCAGTTCTTC. Translating gives CASSQDKRVRVGQFF. V and J are TRBV3-1 (or the pseudogene TRBV3-2) and TRBJ2-1; D is uncertain. There are 15 residues in the CDR3. Between the trimmed V and J ends, which lost 0 bases and 12 bases, there was a span of 18 bases. Germline V lookup: CDR1 LGHDT, CDR2 YNNKEL (reference sequence).

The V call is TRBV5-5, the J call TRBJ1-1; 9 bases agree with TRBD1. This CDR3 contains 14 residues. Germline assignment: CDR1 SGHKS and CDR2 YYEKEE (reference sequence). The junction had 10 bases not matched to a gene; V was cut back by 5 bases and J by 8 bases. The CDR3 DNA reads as TGTGCCAGCAGGCTAACAGGGGGCGGAACAGAAGCTTTCTTT. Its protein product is CASRLTGGGTEAFF.

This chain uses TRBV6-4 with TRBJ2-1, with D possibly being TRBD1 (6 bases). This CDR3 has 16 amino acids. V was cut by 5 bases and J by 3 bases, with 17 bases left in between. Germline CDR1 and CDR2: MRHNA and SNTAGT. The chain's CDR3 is CASSQTGTLIYNEQFF. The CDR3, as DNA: TGTGCCAGCAGTCAGACCGGGACACTGATCTACAATGAGCAGTTCTTC.

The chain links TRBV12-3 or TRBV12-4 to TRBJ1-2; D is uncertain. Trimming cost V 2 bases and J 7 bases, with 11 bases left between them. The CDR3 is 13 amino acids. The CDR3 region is CASSLLGSGGYTF. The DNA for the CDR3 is TGTGCCAGCAGTTTATTGGGTAGCGGTGGCTACACCTTC.

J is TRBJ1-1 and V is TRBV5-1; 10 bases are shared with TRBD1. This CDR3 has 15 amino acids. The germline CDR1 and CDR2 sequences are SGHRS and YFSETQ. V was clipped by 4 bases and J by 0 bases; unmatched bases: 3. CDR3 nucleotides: TGCGCCAGCAGCCAGGGACAGGGGTTGAACACTGAAGCTTTCTTT. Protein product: CASSQGQGLNTEAFF. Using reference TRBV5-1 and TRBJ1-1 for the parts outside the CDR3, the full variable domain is KAGVTQTPRYLIKTRGQQVTLSCSPISGHRSVSWYQQTPGQGLQFLFEYFSETQRNKGNFPGRFSGRQFSNSRSEMNVSTLELGDSALYLCASSQGQGLNTEAFFGQGTRLTVV.

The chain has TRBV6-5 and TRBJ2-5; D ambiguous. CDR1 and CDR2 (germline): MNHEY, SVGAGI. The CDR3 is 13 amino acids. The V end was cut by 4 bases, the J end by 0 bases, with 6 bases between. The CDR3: CASSWADQETQYF. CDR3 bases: TGTGCCAGCAGTTGGGCCGACCAAGAGACCCAGTACTTC.

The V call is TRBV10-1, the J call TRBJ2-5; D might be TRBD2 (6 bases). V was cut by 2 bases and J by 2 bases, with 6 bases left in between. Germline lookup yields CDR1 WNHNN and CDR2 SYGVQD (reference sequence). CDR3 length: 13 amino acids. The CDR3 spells CASSEGGQETQYF. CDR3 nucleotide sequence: TGCGCCAGCAGTGAGGGGGGGCAAGAGACCCAGTACTTC.

The CDR3 DNA reads TGTGCCAGCAGTCTCGACATTACCTACGAGCAGTACTTC. It encodes CASSLDITYEQYF. The chain recombines TRBV12-3 or TRBV12-4 with TRBJ2-7; no clear D. Trimming removed 5 bases from V and 2 bases from J, with 10 bases in between. This CDR3 region has 13 residues.

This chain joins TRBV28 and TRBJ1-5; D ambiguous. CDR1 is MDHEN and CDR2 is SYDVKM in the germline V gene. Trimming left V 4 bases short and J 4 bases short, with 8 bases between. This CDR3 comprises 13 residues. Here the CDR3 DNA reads TGTGCCAGCAGTTGGTCACCTAATCAGCCCCAGCATTTT. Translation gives CASSWSPNQPQHF.

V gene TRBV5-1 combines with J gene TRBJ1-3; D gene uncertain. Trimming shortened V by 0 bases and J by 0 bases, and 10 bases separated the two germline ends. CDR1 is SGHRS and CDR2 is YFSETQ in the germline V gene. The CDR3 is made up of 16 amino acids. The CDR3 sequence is CASSLGGELSGNTIYF. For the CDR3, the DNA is TGCGCCAGCAGCTTGGGAGGAGAACTCTCTGGAAACACCATATATTTT.

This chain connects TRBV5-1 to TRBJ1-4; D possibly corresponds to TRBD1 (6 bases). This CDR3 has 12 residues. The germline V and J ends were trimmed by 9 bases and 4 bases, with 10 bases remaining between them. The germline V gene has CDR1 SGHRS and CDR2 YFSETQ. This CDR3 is CAKGGINEKLFF. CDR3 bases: TGCGCCAAAGGGGGGATTAATGAAAAACTGTTTTTT.

In DNA, the CDR3 is TGTGCCAGCGATTCCCCTCCGAACACTGAAGCTTTCTTT. Encoded protein: CASDSPPNTEAFF. This chain uses TRBV3-1 (or the pseudogene TRBV3-2) with TRBJ1-1; D unclear. Germline V gives CDR1 LGHDT, CDR2 YNNKEL (reference sequence). Trimming cost V 8 bases and J 1 base, with 11 bases left between them. This CDR3 region has 13 residues.

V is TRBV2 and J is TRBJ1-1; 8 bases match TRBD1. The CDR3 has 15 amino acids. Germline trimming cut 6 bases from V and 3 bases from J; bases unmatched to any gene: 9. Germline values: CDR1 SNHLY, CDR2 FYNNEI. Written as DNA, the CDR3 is TGTGCCAGCAGAACCCTCCAGGGGGCTCACACTGAAGCTTTCTTT. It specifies CASRTLQGAHTEAFF.

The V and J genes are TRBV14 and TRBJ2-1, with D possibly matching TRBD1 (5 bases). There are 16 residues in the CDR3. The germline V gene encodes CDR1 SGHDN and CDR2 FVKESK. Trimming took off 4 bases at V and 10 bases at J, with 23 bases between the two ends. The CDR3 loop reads CASSPTGSTYNAEQFF. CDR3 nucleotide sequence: TGTGCCAGCAGCCCAACAGGCTCGACCTACAATGCGGAGCAGTTCTTC.

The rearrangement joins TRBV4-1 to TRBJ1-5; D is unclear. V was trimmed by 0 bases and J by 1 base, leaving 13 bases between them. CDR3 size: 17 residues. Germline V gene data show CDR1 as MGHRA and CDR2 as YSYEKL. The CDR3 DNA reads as TGCGCCAGCAGCCAAGATCGGGGAACCAGAAGCAATCAGCCCCAGCATTTT. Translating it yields CASSQDRGTRSNQPQHF.